The following is a T cell receptor (beta chain) sequence with its context. Its antigen has not been determined. No clone much larger than this one lies a single base away; base qualities are absent. The source of the sample is a study of blood T cell repertoires in COVID-19 (dated by TCRdb to about 2020). About the study as a whole: Samples from collaborators originated in the United States, Italy and Spain and spanned both the acute and convalescent phases of COVID-19. The material from the prospective study consisted of cDNA or gDNA derived from T cells, B-cell-depleted T cells, or PBMCs. Subjects who had been exposed to COVID-19, were actively infected with it, or had recovered from it provided the deeply sampled blood TCRbeta repertoires that made up the dataset. The repertoires were released in a freely available public database meant as a resource for research on the immune response to SARS-CoV-2. Samples were obtained from the ongoing ImmuneRACE study (first 160 participants) and from 1,254 subjects provided by 6 global collaborators. A de-identified subject ID, COVID-19 status, age in years and sex were almost always included in the sample metadata. Where available, HLA class I and class II types were obtained from metadata supplied by the sample provider rather than from assay-based typing.

Participants in the prospective study were enrolled through a virtual design, were aged about 18 to 100 years, and lived in approximately 25 United States geographic areas. Cohort assignment in the prospective study relied on participant-reported clinical history from a screening survey and a study questionnaire. ImmuneRACE Cohort 3 recovered participants were defined by two consecutive negative NP/OP PCR tests, healthcare professional clearance, or symptom resolution. In the prospective study, mobile phlebotomists collected whole blood, serum and a nasopharyngeal or oropharyngeal swab from each participant. Participants in the prospective study had the option to provide additional blood draws and questionnaires over an approximately 2-month period. Before DNA extraction, blood samples from the prospective study were shipped at room temperature or frozen. The study at large found these results: How much clinical and demographic metadata was included differed by source and by participant, and the metadata was provided uncurated.

The immunoSEQ Assay, a bias-controlled multiplex PCR, was used to amplify TCRbeta CDR3 regions from genomic DNA. The authors' analysis ran thus. The number of nucleated cells in each sample was estimated by amplification of reference gene primers within the assay. Sequence reads were collapsed and filtered to measure the absolute abundance of every unique TCRbeta CDR3 rearrangement. For each sample, productive Simpson clonality was calculated by taking the square root of Simpson's diversity index across productive rearrangements. TCRdb took this table from immuneACCESS and kept in-frame rearrangements with V and J called. Such tables lack part of the clones; where checked against another copy, unresolved V genes explain under half of the gap, and the rest is unexplained. V and J calls and clone size are copied from that table; D and trimming were computed from the DNA. The sample table shows some 390,000 clones, and approximately 89% are seen once. 1.7% of the sample comes from the top ten.

V gives up 0 bases and J gives up 4 bases, and the segment between their germline ends measures 13 bases. Reading the germline V gene gives CDR1 SGHTA and CDR2 FQGNSA. The CDR3 contains 16 residues, cysteine and phenylalanine counted. Only the CDR3 DNA is retained, 48 bases long and in frame from the first base. The source is a woman under 40 who had recovered from COVID-19. The chain was built from TRBV7-2 and TRBJ1-3, and the D gene may be TRBD1, 5 bases matching. What was sequenced was PBMCs or T cells enriched from blood (not recorded which). The CDR3 region reads CASSLAGTNGGNTIYF. The sequence in DNA is TGTGCCAGCAGCTTAGCGGGGACTAATGGCGGAAACACCATATATTTT. When the CDR3 is completed using the reference TRBV7-2 and TRBJ1-3 genes on either side, the full variable domain is GAGVSQSPSNKVTEKGKDVELRCDPISGHTALYWYRQSLGQGLEFLIYFQGNSAPDKSGLPSDRFSAERTGGSVSTLTIQRTQQEDSAVYLCASSLAGTNGGNTIYFGEGSWLTVV.